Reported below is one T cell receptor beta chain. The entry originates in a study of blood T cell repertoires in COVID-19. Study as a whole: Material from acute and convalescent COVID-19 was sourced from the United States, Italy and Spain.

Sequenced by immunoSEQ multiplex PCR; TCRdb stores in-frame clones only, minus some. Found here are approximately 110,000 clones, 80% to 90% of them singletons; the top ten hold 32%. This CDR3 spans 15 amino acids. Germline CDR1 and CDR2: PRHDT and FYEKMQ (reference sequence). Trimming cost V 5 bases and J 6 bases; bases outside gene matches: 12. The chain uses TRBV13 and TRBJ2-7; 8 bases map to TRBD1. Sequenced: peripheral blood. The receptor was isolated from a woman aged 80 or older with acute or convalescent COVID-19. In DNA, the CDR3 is TGTGCCAGCAGCCCCAAGAGGACAGGGAGGACCGAGCAGTACTTC. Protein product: CASSPKRTGRTEQYF.